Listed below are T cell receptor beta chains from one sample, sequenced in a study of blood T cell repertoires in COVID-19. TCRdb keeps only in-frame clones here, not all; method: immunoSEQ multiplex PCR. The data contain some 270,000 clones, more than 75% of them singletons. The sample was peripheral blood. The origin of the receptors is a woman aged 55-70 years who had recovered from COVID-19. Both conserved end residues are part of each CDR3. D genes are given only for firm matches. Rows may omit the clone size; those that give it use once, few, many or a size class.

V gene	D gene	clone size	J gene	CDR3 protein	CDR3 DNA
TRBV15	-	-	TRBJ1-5	CATSRWGVDSNQPQHF	TGTGCCACCAGCAGGTGGGGGGTCGATAGCAATCAGCCCCAGCATTTT
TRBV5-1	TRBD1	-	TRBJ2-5	CASSAMTGGIQETQYF	TGCGCCAGCAGCGCCATGACAGGGGGGATCCAAGAGACCCAGTACTTC
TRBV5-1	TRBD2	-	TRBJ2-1	CASSLVVAGGNEQFF	TGCGCCAGCAGCTTGGTAGTAGCGGGGGGCAATGAGCAGTTCTTC
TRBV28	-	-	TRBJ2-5	CASSRARGQETQYF	TGTGCCAGCAGTCGAGCCAGGGGTCAAGAGACCCAGTACTTC
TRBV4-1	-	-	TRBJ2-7	CASSQAGVREQYF	TGCGCCAGCAGCCAAGCGGGGGTTCGCGAGCAGTACTTC
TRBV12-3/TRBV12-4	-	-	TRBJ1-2	CASSLDGYTF	TGTGCCAGCAGTTTAGACGGGTACACCTTC
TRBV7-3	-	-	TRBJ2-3	CASSSGLITDTQYF	TGTGCCAGCAGCTCTGGACTGATCACAGATACGCAGTATTTT
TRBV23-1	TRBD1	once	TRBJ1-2	CASSHPGQVMGASYGYTF	TGCGCCAGCAGTCACCCCGGACAGGTCATGGGGGCTAGCTATGGCTACACCTTC
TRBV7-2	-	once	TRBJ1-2	CASSRTLDGYTF	TGTGCCAGCAGCCGGACTTTGGATGGCTACACCTTC
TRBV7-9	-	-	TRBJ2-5	CASSLEAGTQYF	TGTGCCAGCAGCTTAGAAGCAGGGACCCAGTACTTC
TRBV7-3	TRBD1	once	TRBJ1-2	CASRHNPGQGNYGYTF	TGTGCCAGCAGGCATAACCCGGGACAGGGGAACTATGGCTACACCTTC
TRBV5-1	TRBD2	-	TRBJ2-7	CASSLETSGSYEQYF	TGCGCCAGCAGCTTGGAAACTAGCGGGTCCTACGAGCAGTACTTC
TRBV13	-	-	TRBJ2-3	CASSLGATDTQYF	TGTGCCAGCAGCTTAGGGGCCACAGATACGCAGTATTTT
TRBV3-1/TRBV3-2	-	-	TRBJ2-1	CASSQFVGDEQFF	TGTGCCAGCAGCCAGTTTGTCGGGGATGAGCAGTTCTTC
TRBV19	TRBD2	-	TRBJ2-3	CASSGGLAGAPNTDTQYF	TGTGCCAGTAGTGGAGGACTAGCGGGGGCCCCTAACACAGATACGCAGTATTTT
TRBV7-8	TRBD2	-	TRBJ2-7	CASSFLAGTYEQYF	TGTGCCAGCAGCTTCCTAGCGGGCACCTACGAGCAGTACTTC
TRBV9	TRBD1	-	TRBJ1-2	CASSVGQARYGYTF	TGTGCCAGCAGCGTCGGACAGGCCCGGTATGGCTACACCTTC
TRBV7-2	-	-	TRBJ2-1	CASSRRAITVEQFF	TGTGCCAGCAGCCGGAGGGCCATTACGGTTGAGCAGTTCTTC
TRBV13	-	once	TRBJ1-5	CASSLGSQPQHF	TGTGCCAGCAGCTTAGGGAGTCAGCCCCAGCATTTT
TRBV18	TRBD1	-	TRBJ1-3	CASSRGQGAGNTIYF	TGTGCCAGCTCACGCGGACAGGGGGCTGGAAACACCATATATTTT
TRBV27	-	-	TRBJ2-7	CASSRGFSGEQYF	TGTGCCAGCAGTAGGGGGTTTTCGGGCGAGCAGTACTTC
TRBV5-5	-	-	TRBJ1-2	CASSLTAMDGYTF	TGTGCCAGCAGCTTGACAGCAATGGATGGCTACACCTTC
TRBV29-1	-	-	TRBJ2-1	CSAPDRGSYNEQFF	TGCAGCGCCCCTGATAGGGGATCCTACAATGAGCAGTTCTTC
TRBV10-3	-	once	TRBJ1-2	CAISLDRIGDGYTF	TGTGCCATCAGTTTGGACAGAATCGGTGATGGCTACACCTTC
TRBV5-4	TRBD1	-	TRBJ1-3	CASSTGDRLSGNTIYF	TGTGCCAGCAGCACTGGGGACAGGCTAAGCGGAAACACCATATATTTT
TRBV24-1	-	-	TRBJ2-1	CATSDSATSYNEQFF	TGTGCCACCAGTGATTCTGCGACATCCTACAATGAGCAGTTCTTC
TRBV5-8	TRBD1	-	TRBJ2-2	CASSLDSRQGNTGELFF	TGTGCCAGCAGCTTGGACTCACGACAGGGGAACACCGGGGAGCTGTTTTTT
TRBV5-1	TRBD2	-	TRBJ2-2	CACQTSGGNTGELFF	TGCGCCTGCCAGACTAGCGGGGGAAACACCGGGGAGCTGTTTTTT
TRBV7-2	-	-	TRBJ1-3	CASSTSYSGNTIYF	TGTGCCAGCAGCACTTCTTACTCTGGAAACACCATATATTTT
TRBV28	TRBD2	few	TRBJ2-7	CASGPAGLFYEQYF	TGTGCCAGCGGACCAGCGGGGTTATTTTACGAGCAGTACTTC
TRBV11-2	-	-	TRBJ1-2	CASSFRAGVDYGYTF	TGTGCCAGCAGCTTTAGGGCAGGGGTAGACTATGGCTACACCTTC
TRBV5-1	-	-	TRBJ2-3	CASSLATGEDTQYF	TGCGCCAGCAGCTTGGCGACGGGGGAGGATACGCAGTATTTT
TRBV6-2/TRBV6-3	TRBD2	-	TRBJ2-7	CASSGGVLGQYF	TGTGCCAGCAGCGGGGGGGTACTCGGGCAGTACTTC
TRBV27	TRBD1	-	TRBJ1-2	CASSSADRISVYGYTF	TGTGCCAGCAGTTCCGCGGACAGGATAAGCGTCTATGGCTACACCTTC
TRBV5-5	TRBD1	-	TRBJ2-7	CASSRRTDTTGLSEQYF	TGTGCCAGCAGCCGACGGACGGATACGACAGGGCTGTCCGAGCAGTACTTC
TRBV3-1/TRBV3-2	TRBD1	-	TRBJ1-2	CASSHPTGVNYGYTF	TGTGCCAGCAGCCATCCAACAGGGGTTAACTATGGCTACACCTTC
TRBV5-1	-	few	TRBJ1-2	CASSLDRPNYGYTF	TGCGCCAGCAGCTTGGACAGACCCAACTATGGCTACACCTTC
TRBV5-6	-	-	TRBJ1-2	CASSPRRAGFYGYTF	TGTGCCAGCAGCCCCCGTCGTGCGGGCTTCTATGGCTACACCTTC
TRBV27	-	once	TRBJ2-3	CASSLFGSGTQYF	TGTGCCAGCAGTTTATTCGGGTCCGGTACGCAGTATTTT
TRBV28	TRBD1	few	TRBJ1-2	CASSSTGGNYGYTF	TGTGCCAGCAGTTCGACAGGGGGCAACTATGGCTACACCTTC
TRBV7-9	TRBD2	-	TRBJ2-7	CASSPTVGGRGSYEQYF	TGTGCCAGCAGCCCCACAGTGGGGGGGAGAGGATCCTACGAGCAGTACTTC
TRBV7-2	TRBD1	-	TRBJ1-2	CASSFSPDRVFGYTF	TGTGCCAGCAGCTTTTCACCGGACAGGGTTTTTGGCTACACCTTC
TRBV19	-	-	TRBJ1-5	CASSLWETGNQPQHF	TGTGCCAGTAGTCTCTGGGAGACAGGAAATCAGCCCCAGCATTTT
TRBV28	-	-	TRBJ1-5	CASRKSYQGKNSNQPQHF	TGTGCCAGCAGAAAGAGTTATCAGGGAAAAAACAGCAATCAGCCCCAGCATTTT
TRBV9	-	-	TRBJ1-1	CASSATWSLNTEAFF	TGTGCCAGCAGCGCCACGTGGAGCCTTAACACTGAAGCTTTCTTT
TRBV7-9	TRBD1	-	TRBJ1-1	CASSTGQGESTEAFF	TGTGCCAGCAGCACCGGACAGGGGGAAAGCACTGAAGCTTTCTTT
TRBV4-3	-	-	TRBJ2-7	CASSPAGSSRIYEQYF	TGCGCCAGCAGCCCGGCCGGCAGCTCTAGAATCTACGAGCAGTACTTC
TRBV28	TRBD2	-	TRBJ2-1	CASSSRLAGGDNEQFF	TGTGCCAGCAGTTCTAGACTAGCGGGGGGGGACAATGAGCAGTTCTTC
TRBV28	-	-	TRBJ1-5	CASSPAGTNQPQHF	TGTGCCAGCAGCCCCGCAGGGACTAATCAGCCCCAGCATTTT
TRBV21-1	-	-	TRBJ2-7	CASSNRQASHYEQYF	TGTGCCAGCAGCAACCGACAGGCCTCTCACTACGAGCAGTACTTC
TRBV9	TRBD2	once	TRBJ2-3	CASTRSGGSTDTQYF	TGTGCCAGCACCCGTAGCGGGGGTAGCACAGATACGCAGTATTTT
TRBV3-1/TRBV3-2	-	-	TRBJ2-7	CASSLSLAGAPDYEQYF	TGTGCCAGCAGCCTCTCCCTTGCAGGGGCCCCCGACTACGAGCAGTACTTC